This T cell receptor beta chain came from a study of PD-1 blockade in classical Hodgkin lymphoma. With no exception, relapse followed autologous stem cell transplantation in all patients, and brentuximab vedotin exposure varied. The V gene end was trimmed by 3 bases and the J gene end by 7 bases; junction bases not matched to a gene: 4. Germline-derived CDR1 and CDR2 are GTSNPN and SVGIG (reference sequence). The CDR3 loop spans 15 amino acids. Overall study findings and caveats: Possibly reflecting disease activity or prior therapy, repertoire differences have causes that remain undefined. Baseline diversity resembling that of newly diagnosed patients was seen in complete responders. After ASCT, patients who started nivolumab under 1 year later were excluded. Compared with baseline, CD4+ but not CD8+ TCR diversity had risen significantly by C4D1.

TCRdb's copy holds only in-frame clones and misses some; the assay was immunoSEQ multiplex PCR. This sample has fewer than 90,000 clones; roughly 89% occur once, and the top ten carry around 20%. Worth noting for this clone: Its antigen remains unidentified.

This chain links TRBV30 with TRBJ2-1; 15 bases line up with TRBD2. The receptor comes from a human donor with classical Hodgkin lymphoma. This specimen consisted of peripheral blood mononuclear cells (PBMCs), obtained at baseline. In DNA form, the CDR3 reads TGTGCCTGGAGGGGGACTAGCGGGAGGATTAATGAGCAGTTCTTC. Residues: CAWRGTSGRINEQFF.